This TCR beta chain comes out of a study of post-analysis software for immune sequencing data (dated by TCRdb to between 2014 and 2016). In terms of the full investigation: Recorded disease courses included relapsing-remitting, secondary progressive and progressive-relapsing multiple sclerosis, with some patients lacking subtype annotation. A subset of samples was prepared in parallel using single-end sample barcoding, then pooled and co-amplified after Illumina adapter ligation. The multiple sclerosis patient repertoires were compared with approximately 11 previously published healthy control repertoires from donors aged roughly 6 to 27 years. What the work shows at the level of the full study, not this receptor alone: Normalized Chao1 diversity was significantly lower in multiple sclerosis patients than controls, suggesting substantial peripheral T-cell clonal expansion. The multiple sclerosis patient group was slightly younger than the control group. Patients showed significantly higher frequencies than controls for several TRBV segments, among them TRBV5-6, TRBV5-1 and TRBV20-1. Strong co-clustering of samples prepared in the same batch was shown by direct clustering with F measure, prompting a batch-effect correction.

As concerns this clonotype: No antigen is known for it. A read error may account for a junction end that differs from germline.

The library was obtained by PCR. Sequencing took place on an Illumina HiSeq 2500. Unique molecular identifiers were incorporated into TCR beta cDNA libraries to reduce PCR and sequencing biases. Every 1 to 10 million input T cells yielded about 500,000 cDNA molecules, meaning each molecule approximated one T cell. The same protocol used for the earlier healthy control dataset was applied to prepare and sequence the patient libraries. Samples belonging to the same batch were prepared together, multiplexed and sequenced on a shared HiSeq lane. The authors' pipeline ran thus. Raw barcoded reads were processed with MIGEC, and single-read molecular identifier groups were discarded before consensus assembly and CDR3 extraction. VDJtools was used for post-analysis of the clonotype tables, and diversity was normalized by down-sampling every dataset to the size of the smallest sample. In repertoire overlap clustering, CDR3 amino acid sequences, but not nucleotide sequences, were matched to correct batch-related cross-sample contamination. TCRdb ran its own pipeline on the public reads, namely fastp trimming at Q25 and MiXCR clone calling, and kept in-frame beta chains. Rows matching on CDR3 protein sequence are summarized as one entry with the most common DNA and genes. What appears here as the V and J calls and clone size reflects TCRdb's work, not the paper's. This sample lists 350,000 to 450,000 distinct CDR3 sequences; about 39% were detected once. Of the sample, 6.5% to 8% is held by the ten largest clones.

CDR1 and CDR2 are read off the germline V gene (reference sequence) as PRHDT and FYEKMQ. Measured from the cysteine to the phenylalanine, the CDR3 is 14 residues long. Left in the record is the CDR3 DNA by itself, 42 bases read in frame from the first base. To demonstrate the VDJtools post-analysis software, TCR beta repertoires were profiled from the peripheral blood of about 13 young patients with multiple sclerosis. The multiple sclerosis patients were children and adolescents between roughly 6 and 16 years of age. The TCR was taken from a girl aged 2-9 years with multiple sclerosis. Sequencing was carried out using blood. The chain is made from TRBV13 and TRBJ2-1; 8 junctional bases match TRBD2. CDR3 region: CVSSPTGGRNEQFF. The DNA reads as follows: TGTGTCAGCAGCCCCACGGGAGGGCGAAATGAGCAGTTCTTC.